This TCR beta chain was recorded in a study of brain T cells in children with intractable seizures. Measured with immunoSEQ multiplex PCR; TCRdb has only the in-frame clones, and not every one. The repertoire has about 320,000 clones, about 93% of them found once; the top ten carry about 5.8%. Of note for this clone: Its cognate antigen is unknown.

Time point: blood from clinic visit 5 months post-surgery; TSC patient then seizure free. The sequenced cases were selected for having the highest brain T cell transcript signatures. At least one anti-epileptic drug was given before surgery. Germline assignment: CDR1 MGHRA and CDR2 YSYEKL. The CDR3 is 16 amino acids. The V segment lost 2 bases and the J segment 15 bases; nucleotides outside the gene matches: 14. Study results and caveats: HCMV serostatus was not known, and viral specificity came from CDR3 similarity only.

This clonotype was sampled from a boy in the first two years of life with tuberous sclerosis and intractable seizures. The gene calls are TRBV4-1 and TRBJ2-1, with 12 nucleotides matching TRBD2. Sequenced material: peripheral blood, taken around 5 months after surgery. This CDR3 reads CASSQLLAGGGERMFF. The CDR3 DNA is TGCGCCAGCAGCCAACTGCTAGCGGGGGGGGGTGAAAGGATGTTCTTC.